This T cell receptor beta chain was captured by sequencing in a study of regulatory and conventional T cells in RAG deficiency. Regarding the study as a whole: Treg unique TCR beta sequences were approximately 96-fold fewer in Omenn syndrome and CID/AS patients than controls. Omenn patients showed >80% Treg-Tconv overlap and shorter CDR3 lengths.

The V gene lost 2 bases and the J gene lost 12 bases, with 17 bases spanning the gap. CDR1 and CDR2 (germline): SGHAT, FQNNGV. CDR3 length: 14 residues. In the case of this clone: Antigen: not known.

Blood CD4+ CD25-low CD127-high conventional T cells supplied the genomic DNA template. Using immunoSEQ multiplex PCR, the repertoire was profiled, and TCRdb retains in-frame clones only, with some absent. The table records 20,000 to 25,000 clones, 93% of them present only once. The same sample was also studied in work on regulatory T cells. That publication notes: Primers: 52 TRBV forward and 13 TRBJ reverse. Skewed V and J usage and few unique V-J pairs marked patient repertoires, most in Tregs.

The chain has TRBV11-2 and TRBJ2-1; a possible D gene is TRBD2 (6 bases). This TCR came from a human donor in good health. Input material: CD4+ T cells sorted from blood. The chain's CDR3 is CASSLRATGSGQFF. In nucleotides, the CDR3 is TGTGCCAGCAGCTTAAGGGCAACCGGTAGCGGGCAGTTCTTC.